This T cell receptor beta chain appears in the sequencing data of a study of T-cell reconstitution after alpha-beta-depleted transplantation in children. This clonotype has just a few counts. Its matching antigen is unknown. Trimming removed 2 bases from V and 4 bases from J; junction bases left unmatched: 3. Germline V gene sequence: CDR1 DFQATT, CDR2 SNEGSKA (reference sequence). This CDR3 has 13 amino acids. Regarding the study as a whole: Among T cells one year after transplant, newly produced cells accounted for most counts and diversity.

Unique molecular identifiers tagged the TCRbeta library. TCRdb redid the calling of the PCR reads with MiXCR, one entry per CDR3 protein. The table records around 100,000 distinct CDR3 sequences, about 6% of them present only once. The TCR was taken from a female patient younger than 10 who had a stem cell transplant for Fanconi anemia, so the T cells may come from the graft donor. The sequences come from PBMCs, mostly from graft donor cells, collected 60 days after TCRalphabeta/CD19-depleted stem cell transplant. The rearrangement uses TRBV20-1 and TRBJ2-7; 9 bases align to TRBD1. The CDR3 loop reads CSARTTGGYEQYF. The CDR3 DNA is TGCAGTGCTAGAACGACAGGGGGATACGAGCAGTACTTC.